This entry is about one T cell receptor (beta chain). Target depth was 1 in 200,000 to 1 in 1 million T cells, about 10x per clonotype. Here immunoSEQ multiplex PCR was the method, and the copy in TCRdb shows in-frame clones only, minus some. There are 250,000 to 350,000 clones in the sample; less than 85% occur only once, and about 5% lies in the top ten. These data belong to a study of cytotoxic CD8 clonotypes in ibrutinib-treated CLL. The CDR3 runs to 15 residues. CDR1 and CDR2 from the germline V gene are LGHNT and FRNRAP. Trimming shortened V by 2 bases and J by 1 base, and 12 bases separated the two germline ends.

The TCR comes from a human donor with chronic lymphocytic leukemia. The rearrangement joins TRBV12-5 to TRBJ2-7; the D is unclear. This specimen was PBMCs, taken at disease progression, from a patient treated with ibrutinib. CDR3: CASGLCAKISYEQYF. The DNA for the CDR3 is TGTGCTAGTGGTTTGTGCGCCAAAATATCCTACGAGCAGTACTTC.